The rows below give T cell receptor beta chains drawn from one sample of a study of radiation and T cells in renal cell carcinoma. Sequencing used immunoSEQ multiplex PCR; TCRdb keeps in-frame clones, though not all of them. The sample yields roughly 75,000 clones, roughly 87% seen once. This sample comprised blood, obtained from a patient whose treatment included radiotherapy and nephrectomy. Receptors were obtained from a man aged 55 to 70 with renal cell carcinoma. Both conserved end residues are part of each CDR3. Fields, in order: D gene, V gene, J gene, CDR3 length, clone size, CDR3 protein, CDR3 DNA. D genes are given only for firm matches. Size is stated for part of the rows, as once, few or many counts, or as a class when the clone is expanded.

>NA|TRBV6-5|TRBJ2-7|14|once
CASSYTGEAYEQYF
TGTGCCAGCAGTTACACGGGGGAAGCCTACGAGCAGTACTTC
>NA|TRBV11-3|TRBJ2-2|13|NA
CASSSAVTGELFF
TGTGCCAGCAGCTCAGCGGTAACCGGGGAGCTGTTTTTT
>NA|TRBV16|TRBJ1-3|15|NA
CASSSPFSSGNTIYF
TGTGCCAGCAGCTCACCCTTTTCCTCTGGAAACACCATATATTTT
>NA|TRBV19|TRBJ1-2|13|NA
CASSKDHNYGYTF
TGTGCCAGTAGTAAGGATCATAACTATGGCTACACCTTC
>NA|TRBV4-2|TRBJ2-5|14|NA
CASSQVVGRETQYF
TGTGCCAGCAGCCAAGTCGTGGGGCGGGAGACCCAGTACTTC
>NA|TRBV6-1|TRBJ1-2|15|NA
CASREVGRLLYGYTF
TGTGCCAGCAGGGAAGTTGGAAGGCTCCTCTATGGCTACACCTTC
>NA|TRBV7-2|TRBJ2-3|12|NA
CASSPSTDTQYF
TGTGCCAGCAGCCCTAGCACAGATACGCAGTATTTT
>NA|TRBV11-2|TRBJ2-1|17|NA
CASSLGPGQGSYNEQFF
TGTGCCAGCAGCTTAGGCCCGGGGCAGGGTAGTTACAATGAGCAGTTCTTC
>TRBD2|TRBV7-8|TRBJ2-3|18|NA
CASSTQGTSGISTDTQYF
TGTGCCAGCAGCACGCAAGGGACTAGCGGGATAAGCACAGATACGCAGTATTTT
>NA|TRBV5-4|TRBJ2-7|14|NA
CASSPEAGTYEQYF
TGTGCCAGCAGCCCAGAGGCTGGGACCTACGAGCAGTACTTC
>TRBD1|TRBV7-2|TRBJ1-2|14|NA
CASSLASLGQARTF
TGTGCCAGCAGCTTAGCGTCCCTTGGACAGGCTCGCACCTTC
>NA|TRBV5-4|TRBJ1-1|11|NA
CASSLDSEAFF
TGTGCCAGCAGCTTGGATTCTGAAGCTTTCTTT
>TRBD2|TRBV11-3|TRBJ2-1|15|NA
CASSTSGRVNNEQFF
TGTGCCAGCAGCACTAGCGGGAGAGTCAACAATGAGCAGTTCTTC
>NA|TRBV6-1|TRBJ2-5|14|NA
CASSEGMNQETQYF
TGTGCCAGCAGTGAGGGGATGAATCAAGAGACCCAGTACTTC
>NA|TRBV18|TRBJ2-1|15|NA
CASTYGSSSYNEQFF
TGTGCCAGCACTTACGGGAGTTCCTCCTACAATGAGCAGTTCTTC
>NA|TRBV6-1|TRBJ2-6|14|few
CASSASSGANVLTF
TGTGCCAGCAGTGCCTCCTCTGGGGCCAACGTCCTGACTTTC
>TRBD1|TRBV7-9|TRBJ2-5|14|NA
CASSSGQLQETQYF
TGTGCCAGCAGTTCGGGACAGCTCCAAGAGACCCAGTACTTC
>NA|TRBV5-5|TRBJ1-1|14|few
CASSFRPANTEAFF
TGTGCCAGCAGTTTTAGACCCGCGAACACTGAAGCTTTCTTT
>NA|TRBV28|TRBJ1-2|14|once
CASSSRGRSYGYTF
TGTGCCAGCAGTTCGCGGGGGCGCTCGTATGGCTACACCTTC
>TRBD1|TRBV11-2|TRBJ1-2|16|NA
CASSSVRGQGDYGYTF
TGTGCCAGCAGCTCTGTTAGGGGACAGGGAGACTATGGCTACACCTTC
>TRBD1|TRBV5-1|TRBJ2-7|15|NA
CASSESRTGGYEQYF
TGCGCCAGCAGCGAATCTAGGACAGGGGGCTACGAGCAGTACTTC
>NA|TRBV9|TRBJ2-2|13|NA
CASRFWETGELFF
TGTGCCAGCAGGTTCTGGGAGACCGGGGAGCTGTTTTTT
>TRBD1|TRBV7-2|TRBJ2-1|16|NA
CASSWIHGTVYNEQFF
TGTGCCAGCAGCTGGATTCACGGGACAGTTTACAATGAGCAGTTCTTC
>NA|TRBV5-1|TRBJ2-4|15|NA
CASSSPTDRGYIQYF
TGCGCCAGCAGCTCGCCTACGGACAGAGGTTACATTCAGTACTTC
>TRBD2|TRBV9|TRBJ2-5|14|NA
CASSVGAPASGQYF
TGTGCCAGCAGCGTAGGAGCACCGGCTAGCGGCCAGTACTTC
>NA|TRBV5-1|TRBJ1-1|14|NA
CASSKDSMNTEAFF
TGCGCCAGCAGCAAGGACAGCATGAACACTGAAGCTTTCTTT
>TRBD1|TRBV11-2|TRBJ2-7|15|once
CASSPGTGGPYEQYF
TGTGCCAGCAGCCCCGGGACAGGGGGACCCTACGAGCAGTACTTC
>NA|TRBV7-9|TRBJ1-1|16|NA
CASSLGGGLRGTEAFF
TGTGCCAGCAGCTTAGGTGGCGGACTGAGGGGGACTGAAGCTTTCTTT
>NA|TRBV7-9|TRBJ2-5|13|NA
CASSFAGGETQYF
TGTGCCAGCAGCTTCGCCGGAGGCGAGACCCAGTACTTC
>NA|TRBV12-1|TRBJ2-7|10|NA
CATDPGMDPF
TGTGCCACCGATCCGGGAATGGACCCCTTC